This T cell receptor (beta chain) was recovered during a study of graft-versus-host responses after intestinal transplantation. Turning to the study itself: Multivisceral, liver-intestinal, or isolated intestinal grafts were transplanted into recipients. Tacrolimus plus steroids were given to all recipients for about three years, preceded by anti-thymocyte globulin induction.

Comment on this clone: What it binds is not known.

General study findings and limits: Some patients had graft-donor T cell macrochimerism, and their allografts showed high graft-versus-host to host-versus-graft clonal ratios.

The protocol was immunoSEQ multiplex PCR, while the TCRdb copy is restricted to in-frame clones and leaves out a portion. The table records some 90,000 clones, approximately 90% of them present only once. Germline lookup yields CDR1 SGHDT and CDR2 YYEEEE. The V end lost 3 bases, the J end lost 4 bases, and 11 bases lay between the germline ends. This CDR3 contains 14 residues. The origin of this receptor is a human donor who was the organ donor for an intestinal transplant. This specimen consisted of unstimulated CD8+ T cells sorted from spleen or lymph node cells, obtained before transplant. The J gene is TRBJ2-1, the V gene TRBV5-6; D is unclear. The CDR3 coding sequence is TGTGCCAGCAGCTCCGCCGGGTGGTACAATGAGCAGTTCTTC. Translated, it gives CASSSAGWYNEQFF.